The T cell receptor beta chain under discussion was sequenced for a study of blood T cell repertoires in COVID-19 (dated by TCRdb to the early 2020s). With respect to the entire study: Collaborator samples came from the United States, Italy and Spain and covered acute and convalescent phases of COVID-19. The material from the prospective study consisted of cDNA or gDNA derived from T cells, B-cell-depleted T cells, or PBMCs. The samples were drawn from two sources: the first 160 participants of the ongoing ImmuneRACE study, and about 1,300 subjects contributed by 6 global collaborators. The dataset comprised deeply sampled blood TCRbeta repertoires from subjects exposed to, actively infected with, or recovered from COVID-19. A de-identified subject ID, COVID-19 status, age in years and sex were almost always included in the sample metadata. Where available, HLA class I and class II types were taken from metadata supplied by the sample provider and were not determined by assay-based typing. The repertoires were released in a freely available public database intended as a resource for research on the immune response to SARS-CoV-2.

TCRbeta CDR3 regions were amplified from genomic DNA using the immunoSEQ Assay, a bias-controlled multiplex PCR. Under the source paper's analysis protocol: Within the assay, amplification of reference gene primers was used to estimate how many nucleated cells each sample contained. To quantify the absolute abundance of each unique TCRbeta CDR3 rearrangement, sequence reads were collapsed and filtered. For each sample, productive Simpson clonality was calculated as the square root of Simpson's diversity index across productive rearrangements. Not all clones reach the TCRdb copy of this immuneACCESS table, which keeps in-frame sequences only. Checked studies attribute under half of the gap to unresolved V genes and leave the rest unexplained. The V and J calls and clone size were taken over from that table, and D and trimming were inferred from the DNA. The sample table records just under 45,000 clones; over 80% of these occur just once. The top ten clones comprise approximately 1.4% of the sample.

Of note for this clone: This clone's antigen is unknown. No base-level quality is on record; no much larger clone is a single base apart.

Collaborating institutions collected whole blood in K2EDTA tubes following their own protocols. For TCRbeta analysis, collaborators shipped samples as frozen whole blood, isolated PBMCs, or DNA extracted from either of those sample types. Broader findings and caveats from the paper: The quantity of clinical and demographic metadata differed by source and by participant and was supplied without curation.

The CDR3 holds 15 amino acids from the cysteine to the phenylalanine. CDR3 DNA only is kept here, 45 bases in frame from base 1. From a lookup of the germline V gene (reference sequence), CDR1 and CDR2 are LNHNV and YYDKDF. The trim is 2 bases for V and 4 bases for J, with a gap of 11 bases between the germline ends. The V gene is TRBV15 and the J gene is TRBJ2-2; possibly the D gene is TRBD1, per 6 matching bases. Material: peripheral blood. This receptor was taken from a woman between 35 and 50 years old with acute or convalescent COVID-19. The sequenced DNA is TGTGCCACCAGCAGAACAGGGCCGCGCACCGGGGAGCTGTTTTTT. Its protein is CATSRTGPRTGELFF. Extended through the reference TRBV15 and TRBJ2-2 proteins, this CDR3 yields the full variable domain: DAMVIQNPRYQVTQFGKPVTLSCSQTLNHNVMYWYQQKSSQAPKLLFHYYDKDFNNEADTPDNFQSRRPNTSFCFLDIRSPGLGDTAMYLCATSRTGPRTGELFFGEGSRLTVL.